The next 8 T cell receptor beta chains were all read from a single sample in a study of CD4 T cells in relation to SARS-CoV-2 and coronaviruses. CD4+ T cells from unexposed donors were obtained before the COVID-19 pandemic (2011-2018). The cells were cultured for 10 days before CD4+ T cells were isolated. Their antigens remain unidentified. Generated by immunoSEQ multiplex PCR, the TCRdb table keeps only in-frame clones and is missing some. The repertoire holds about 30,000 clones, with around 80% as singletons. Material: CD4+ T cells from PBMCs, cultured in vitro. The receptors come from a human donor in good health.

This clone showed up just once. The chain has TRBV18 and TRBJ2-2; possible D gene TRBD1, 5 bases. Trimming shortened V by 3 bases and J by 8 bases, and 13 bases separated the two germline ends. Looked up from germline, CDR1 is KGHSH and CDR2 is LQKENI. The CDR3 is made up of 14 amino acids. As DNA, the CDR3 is TGTGCCAGCTCACCCGGACACAGCGCAGGGGAGCTGTTTTTT. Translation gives CASSPGHSAGELFF. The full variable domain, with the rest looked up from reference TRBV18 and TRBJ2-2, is NAGVMQNPRHLVRRRGQEARLRCSPMKGHSHVYWYRQLPEEGLKFMVYLQKENIIDESGMPKERFSAEFPKEGPSILRIQQVVRGDSAAYFCASSPGHSAGELFFGEGSRLTVL.

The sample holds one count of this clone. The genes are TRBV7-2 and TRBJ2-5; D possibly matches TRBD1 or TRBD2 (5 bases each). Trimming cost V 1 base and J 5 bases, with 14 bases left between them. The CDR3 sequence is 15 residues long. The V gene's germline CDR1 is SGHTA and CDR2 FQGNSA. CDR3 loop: CASSLEGRGFETQYF. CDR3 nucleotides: TGTGCCAGCAGCTTAGAGGGACGAGGGTTCGAGACCCAGTACTTC. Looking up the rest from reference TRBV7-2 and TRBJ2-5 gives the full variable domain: GAGVSQSPSNKVTEKGKDVELRCDPISGHTALYWYRQSLGQGLEFLIYFQGNSAPDKSGLPSDRFSAERTGGSVSTLTIQRTQQEDSAVYLCASSLEGRGFETQYFGPGTRLLVL.

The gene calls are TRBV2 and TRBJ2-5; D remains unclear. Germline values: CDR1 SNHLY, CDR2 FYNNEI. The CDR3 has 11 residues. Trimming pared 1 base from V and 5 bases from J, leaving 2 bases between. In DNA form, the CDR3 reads TGTGCCAGCAGTGAAGTGGAGACCCAGTACTTC. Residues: CASSEVETQYF.

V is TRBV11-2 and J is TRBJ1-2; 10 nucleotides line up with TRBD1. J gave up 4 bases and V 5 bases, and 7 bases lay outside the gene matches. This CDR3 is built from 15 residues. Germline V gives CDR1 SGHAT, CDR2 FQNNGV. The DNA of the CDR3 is TGTGCCAGCAGCCCCTCGGGACAGGGGTTCTATGGCTACACCTTC. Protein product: CASSPSGQGFYGYTF.

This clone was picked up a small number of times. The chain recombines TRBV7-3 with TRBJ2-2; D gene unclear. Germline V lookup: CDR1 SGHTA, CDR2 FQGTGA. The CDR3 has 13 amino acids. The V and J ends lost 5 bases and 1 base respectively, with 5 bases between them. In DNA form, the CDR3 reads TGTGCCAGCAGCACCCAGAACACCGGGGAGCTGTTTTTT. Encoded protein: CASSTQNTGELFF.

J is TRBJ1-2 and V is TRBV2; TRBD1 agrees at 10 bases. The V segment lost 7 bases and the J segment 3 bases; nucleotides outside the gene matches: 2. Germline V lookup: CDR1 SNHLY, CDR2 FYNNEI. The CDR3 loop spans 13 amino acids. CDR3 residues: CASTGQGDYGYTF. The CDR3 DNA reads TGTGCCAGCACCGGACAGGGGGACTATGGCTACACCTTC.

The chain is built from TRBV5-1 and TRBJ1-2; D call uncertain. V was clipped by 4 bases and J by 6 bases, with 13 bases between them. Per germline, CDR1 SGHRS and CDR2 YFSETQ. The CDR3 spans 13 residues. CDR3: CASSPRERDGYTF. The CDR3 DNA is TGCGCCAGCAGCCCCCGGGAGAGGGATGGCTACACCTTC.

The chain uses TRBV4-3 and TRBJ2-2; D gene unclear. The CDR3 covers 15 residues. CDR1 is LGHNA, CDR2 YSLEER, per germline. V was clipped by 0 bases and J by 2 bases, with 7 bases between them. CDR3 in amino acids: CASSQDHPNTGELFF. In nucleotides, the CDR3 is TGCGCCAGCAGCCAAGATCATCCTAACACCGGGGAGCTGTTTTTT.